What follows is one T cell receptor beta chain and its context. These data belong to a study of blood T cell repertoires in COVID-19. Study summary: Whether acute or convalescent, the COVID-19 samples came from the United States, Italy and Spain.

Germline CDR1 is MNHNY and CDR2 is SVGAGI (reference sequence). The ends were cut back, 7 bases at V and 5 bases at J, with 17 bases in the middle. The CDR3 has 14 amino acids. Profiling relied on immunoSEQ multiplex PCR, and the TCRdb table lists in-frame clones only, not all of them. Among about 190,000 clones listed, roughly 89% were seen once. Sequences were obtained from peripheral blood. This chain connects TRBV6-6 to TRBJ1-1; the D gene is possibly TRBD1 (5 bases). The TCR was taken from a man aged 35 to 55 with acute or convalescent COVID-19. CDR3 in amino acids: CASITPGVGTEAFF. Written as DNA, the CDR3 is TGTGCCAGCATCACTCCGGGGGTAGGGACTGAAGCTTTCTTT.